The following is a T cell receptor beta chain sequence with its context. In germline, CDR1 is KGHDR, CDR2 SFDVKD. This CDR3 has 15 amino acids. V was cut by 4 bases and J by 4 bases, with 13 bases left in between. This entry comes from a study of T cells in Graves' hyperthyroidism and ophthalmopathy. Patients aged 18 to 65 with hyperthyroidism were newly diagnosed, with duration under 2 months. Uncontrolled infections, other autoimmune diseases, pregnancy or lactation led to exclusion of patients. The PBMCs were taken from roughly 9.3 ml of fresh peripheral blood. TCR beta CDR3 region amplification was performed from RNA transcripts. HTBI primers were employed in a first-round RT-PCR of the TCR CDR3. TCRdb analysed the multiplex PCR reads with MiXCR anew, one entry per CDR3 protein. The sample lists more than 350,000 distinct CDR3 sequences; more than 13% were seen once.

This receptor was identified in a woman under 40 with Graves' hyperthyroidism. V usage is TRBV24-1 and J usage is TRBJ1-5, with D perhaps matching TRBD1 (6 bases). Material for sequencing was blood. In DNA, the CDR3 is TGTGCCACCAGTGACCCTGAACAGGGAAATCAGCCCCAGCATTTT. Encoded protein: CATSDPEQGNQPQHF.